The 9 T cell receptor beta chains in this list originate from one sample, sequenced in a study of radiotherapy plus CTLA-4 blockade in lung cancer (dated by TCRdb to the late 2010s). Library preparation employed the immunoSEQ multiplex PCR assay. TCRdb holds this immuneACCESS table with in-frame rearrangements only. Some clones are missing; in checked studies, unresolved V genes explain under half, and the rest has no known cause. The sample contains roughly 100,000 clones, roughly 80% of them found a single time. In total, the top ten clones hold 3% to 4% of the sample. Here the sequenced sample was peripheral blood, taken from a patient treated with radiotherapy plus ipilimumab. The source is a human donor with non-small cell lung cancer who had a partial response to radiotherapy plus ipilimumab.

On this clone itself: One junction end disagrees with the germline gene, perhaps due to a read error. The genes are TRBV6-6 and TRBJ2-3; 7 bases line up with TRBD2. The CDR3 length is 13 residues. Per germline, CDR1 MNHNY and CDR2 SVGAGI (reference sequence). The CDR3 sequence is CASTYGGTDTQYF. DNA for the CDR3: TGTGCCAGCACTTACGGGGGGACAGATACGCAGTATTTT.

This chain links TRBV7-9 with TRBJ1-1, with 8 bases matching TRBD1. Germline CDR1 reads SEHNR; CDR2 reads FQNEAQ (reference sequence). The CDR3 totals 14 residues. V dropped 5 bases and J dropped 1; count of bases not matched to a gene: 3. The CDR3 nucleotides are TGTGCCAGCAGCCTCGGACAGGGGAACACTGAAGCTTTCTTT. It is translated as CASSLGQGNTEAFF. The variable domain in full, completed from reference TRBV7-9 and TRBJ1-1, reads DTGVSQNPRHKITKRGQNVTFRCDPISEHNRLYWYRQTLGQGPEFLTYFQNEAQLEKSRLLSDRFSAERPKGSFSTLEIQRTEQGDSAMYLCASSLGQGNTEAFFGQGTRLTVV.

CDR3 region: CASSEVTGGNEQFF. In DNA form, the CDR3 reads TGTGCCAGCAGTGAAGTGACAGGGGGCAATGAGCAGTTCTTC. The chain recombines TRBV2 with TRBJ2-1; 9 bases align to TRBD1. The CDR3 is 14 residues long. The J segment lost 6 bases and the V segment lost 1 base, leaving 1 base of the junction unmatched. CDR1 SNHLY and CDR2 FYNNEI come from the germline V gene.

The chain joins TRBV7-9 to TRBJ2-7, with D tentatively TRBD2 (6 bases). Germline values: CDR1 SEHNR, CDR2 FQNEAQ (reference sequence). Trimming removed 5 bases at V and 3 bases at J, with 17 bases between. CDR3 size: 15 residues. The CDR3 nucleotides read TGTGCCAGCAGCCCGGAGGGTAGCGGTAACTACGAGCAGTACTTC. Translating gives CASSPEGSGNYEQYF. Full variable domain (missing parts from reference TRBV7-9 and TRBJ2-7): DTGVSQNPRHKITKRGQNVTFRCDPISEHNRLYWYRQTLGQGPEFLTYFQNEAQLEKSRLLSDRFSAERPKGSFSTLEIQRTEQGDSAMYLCASSPEGSGNYEQYFGPGTRLTVT.

This rearrangement joins TRBV2 to TRBJ1-4, with D unclear. Trimming removed 4 bases at V and 1 base at J, with 7 bases between. CDR1 is SNHLY, CDR2 FYNNEI, per germline. The CDR3 is 14 amino acids. In DNA form, the CDR3 reads TGTGCCAGCAGTGCACGGGGAACTAATGAAAAACTGTTTTTT. The encoded protein is CASSARGTNEKLFF.

The chain links TRBV6-5 to TRBJ1-1; D unclear. Trimming left V 9 bases short and J 1 base short, with 12 bases between. From germline, CDR1 is MNHEY and CDR2 SVGAGI. This CDR3 has 13 amino acids. The chain's CDR3 is CASTAGPNTEAFF. As DNA, the CDR3 is TGTGCCAGTACGGCAGGCCCGAACACTGAAGCTTTCTTT.

This clone was detected a few times. The chain combines TRBV7-9 with TRBJ1-6; D gene unclear. The germline V gene encodes CDR1 SEHNR and CDR2 FQNEAQ (reference sequence). The CDR3 runs to 15 residues. Trimming took off 1 base at V and 2 bases at J, with 6 bases between the two ends. The CDR3 DNA reads as TGTGCCAGCAGCTTAGACAGTCCCTATAATTCACCCCTCCACTTT. Amino acid sequence: CASSLDSPYNSPLHF.

V gene TRBV30 combines with J gene TRBJ2-7, with TRBD2 identical over 7 bases. Per germline, CDR1 GTSNPN and CDR2 SVGIG (reference sequence). The V segment lost 5 bases and the J segment 7 bases; nucleotides outside the gene matches: 11. This CDR3 has 13 residues. The CDR3 sequence is CAWGRAPGLEQYF. DNA for the CDR3: TGTGCCTGGGGGAGGGCCCCGGGATTGGAGCAGTACTTC.

In its sample, this clone is medium-sized (0.01 to 0.1%). The rearrangement uses TRBV5-4 and TRBJ2-7; 8 bases are shared with TRBD2. Trimming at V came to 3 bases and at J to 1 base, leaving 3 bases not matched to a gene. This CDR3 is 14 amino acids long. Germline-derived CDR1 and CDR2 are SGHNT and YYREEE (reference sequence). The CDR3 DNA follows: TGTGCCAGCAGCTCGGGACTAGGTTCCTACGAGCAGTACTTC. This sequence encodes CASSSGLGSYEQYF.